The 14 T cell receptor beta chains reported below all come from one sample, sequenced in a study of Graves' ophthalmopathy and Graves' hyperthyroidism. Amplification from RNA transcripts yielded the TCR beta CDR3 regions. The workflow started with a first-round RT-PCR run with HTBI primers and then moved on to a second-round multiplex PCR. TCRdb called the multiplex PCR reads again in MiXCR, with one record for every CDR3 protein. The table lists over a million distinct CDR3 sequences, roughly 35% of them singletons. Specimen: peripheral blood or thyroid tissue (not recorded which). The receptors originated from an adult man with Graves' hyperthyroidism.

This clonotype was counted between two and nine times. This may come from a read error, since a much larger clone is one base off. This chain links TRBV11-2 with TRBJ1-1; 7 bases are a match to TRBD1. There are 16 residues in the CDR3. V was clipped by 2 bases and J by 1 base; unmatched bases: 7. Germline V CDR1 and CDR2: SGHAT, FQNNGV. The CDR3 sequence is CASSLSTGSGNTEAFF. The CDR3 nucleotides read TGTGCCAGCAGCTTATCGACAGGGTCTGGGAACACTGAAGCTTTCTTT.

The chain carries TRBV4-3 and TRBJ2-7; 11 bases match TRBD1. The CDR3 runs to 14 residues. V shed 3 bases and J 7 bases; nucleotides not matched to a gene: 5. CDR1 is LGHNA, CDR2 YSLEER, per germline. This CDR3 is CASSHGQGAEEQYF. DNA of the CDR3: TGCGCCAGCAGCCACGGACAGGGGGCTGAGGAGCAGTACTTC.

With respect to this clonotype: This could be a read error, since a much larger clone is one nucleotide away. V is TRBV5-1 and J is TRBJ1-6, with 9 positions matching TRBD1. Per germline, CDR1 SGHRS and CDR2 YFSETQ. The CDR3 loop spans 14 amino acids. This CDR3 is CASSWTGVNLPLHF. In DNA, the CDR3 is TGCGCCAGCAGCTGGACAGGGGTTAATTTACCCCTCCACTTT.

This clonotype appeared many times. The genes are TRBV7-2 and TRBJ1-5, with 9 nucleotides matching TRBD1. The CDR3 contains 15 residues. Trimming at V came to 1 base and at J to 6 bases, leaving 4 bases not matched to a gene. CDR1 and CDR2 from the germline V gene are SGHTA and FQGNSA. The DNA of the CDR3 is TGTGCCAGCAGCTTAGGGACAGGGGTAGGTCAGCCCCAGCATTTT. It yields the protein CASSLGTGVGQPQHF.

This clonotype was recorded a few times. The rearrangement links TRBV7-9 to TRBJ2-2; D is tentatively TRBD1 or TRBD2 (5 bases each). The CDR3 sequence is 16 residues long. V was shortened by 4 bases and J by 2 bases, with 14 bases between the two germline ends. Per germline, CDR1 SEHNR and CDR2 FQNEAQ (reference sequence). CDR3 sequence: CASSYFRDRNTGELFF. DNA of the CDR3: TGTGCCAGCAGCTATTTCAGGGACCGAAACACCGGGGAGCTGTTTTTT.

The table lists this clonotype with many counts. The gene calls are TRBV7-9 and TRBJ1-5; a weak D match, TRBD1 (6 bases). Trimming cost V 5 bases and J 5 bases, with 10 bases left between them. From germline, CDR1 is SEHNR and CDR2 FQNEAQ (reference sequence). The CDR3 runs 13 residues. The CDR3: CASSGTSDQPQHF. CDR3 DNA sequence: TGTGCCAGCAGCGGGACATCGGATCAGCCCCAGCATTTT.

This clonotype was recorded at least ten times. The chain uses TRBV7-2 and TRBJ1-4; maybe TRBD1 (5 bases). Trimming left V 5 bases short and J 5 bases short, with 15 bases between. The CDR3 sequence is 15 residues long. Germline assignment: CDR1 SGHTA and CDR2 FQGNSA. CDR3 bases: TGTGCCAGCAGCACTAAGGGGCCTCGCAATGAAAAACTGTTTTTT. Translation gives CASSTKGPRNEKLFF.

V gene TRBV20-1 combines with J gene TRBJ2-7, with 8 bases lining up with TRBD1. The CDR3 spans 12 residues. From germline, CDR1 is DFQATT and CDR2 SNEGSKA (reference sequence). Trimming removed 6 bases from V and 3 bases from J; junction bases left unmatched: 4. CDR3 in DNA: TGCAGTGCCTTCGGACAGGGCTACGAGCAGTACTTC. It translates to CSAFGQGYEQYF.

This clonotype was counted at least ten times. The rearrangement uses TRBV2 and TRBJ2-7, with TRBD2 matching over 9 bases. From germline, CDR1 is SNHLY and CDR2 FYNNEI. The CDR3 covers 16 residues. Trimming removed 3 bases from V and 1 base from J; junction bases left unmatched: 7. CDR3 sequence: CASSEWVSGRSYEQYF. CDR3 DNA sequence: TGTGCCAGCAGTGAGTGGGTTAGCGGGAGATCCTACGAGCAGTACTTC.

This clonotype was counted at least ten times. The chain's CDR3 is CASSPWRELSEQYF. The CDR3 region has the DNA TGTGCCAGCAGCCCTTGGCGGGAGTTGAGCGAGCAGTACTTC. The genes are TRBV14 and TRBJ2-7; 7 bases agree with TRBD2. With V trimmed by 4 bases and J by 6 bases, 9 bases remained unmatched. This CDR3 region has 14 residues. The germline V gene has CDR1 SGHDN and CDR2 FVKESK.

This clonotype was detected many times. The chain joins TRBV20-1 to TRBJ1-5, with D maybe TRBD1 (5 bases). Germline CDR1 reads DFQATT; CDR2 reads SNEGSKA (reference sequence). CDR3 length equals 14 residues. V lost 1 base to trimming and J lost 2 bases, with 9 bases between them. CDR3 sequence: CSARVIGGNQPQHF. The CDR3 coding sequence is TGCAGTGCTAGAGTCATAGGGGGCAATCAGCCCCAGCATTTT.

This clonotype showed up just a few times. The chain combines TRBV28 with TRBJ1-5, with D unresolved. CDR3 length: 14 residues. V dropped 8 bases and J dropped 3 bases, with 14 bases sitting between them. The germline V gene has CDR1 MDHEN and CDR2 SYDVKM. The CDR3 loop reads CASGLKGINQPQHF. CDR3 nucleotide sequence: TGTGCCAGCGGACTGAAAGGAATCAATCAGCCCCAGCATTTT.

DNA for the CDR3: TGTGCCAGCACCGATAGCGGGAGGGCCCGTTCCTACGAGCAGTACTTC. Translated, it gives CASTDSGRARSYEQYF. The chain combines TRBV6-6 with TRBJ2-7; 11 nucleotides align to TRBD2. Germline-derived CDR1 and CDR2 are MNHNY and SVGAGI (reference sequence). The CDR3 has 16 amino acids. J lost 1 base, V lost 7 bases, and 9 bases had no gene match.

The chain couples TRBV30 to TRBJ1-5, with a weak D call TRBD1 (5 bases). The CDR3 has 14 amino acids. Trimming removed 5 bases from V and 9 bases from J, with 20 bases in between. The V gene's germline CDR1 is GTSNPN and CDR2 SVGIG (reference sequence). The CDR3 loop reads CAWSGGDFSAPQHF. Written as DNA, the CDR3 is TGTGCCTGGTCCGGGGGGGATTTCTCAGCGCCCCAGCATTTT.